These 14 T cell receptor beta chains were all obtained from the same sample, sequenced in a study of early T cells in non-severe SARS-CoV-2 infection. TCRdb itself ran the 5' RACE reads through MiXCR, one entry per CDR3 protein. The table lists about 64,000 distinct CDR3 sequences, roughly 9% of them singletons. Sample: whole blood, taken at baseline. These receptors all stem from an adult who was a healthcare worker with PCR-confirmed SARS-CoV-2 infection or an uninfected control (not recorded which).

This clonotype showed up many times. The chain uses TRBV7-2 and TRBJ1-1; D is possibly TRBD1 (6 bases). V shed 5 bases and J shed 1 base, with 11 bases lying between them. Germline CDR1 reads SGHTA; CDR2 reads FQGNSA. The CDR3 has 14 amino acids. In nucleotides, the CDR3 is TGTGCCAGCAGCATACAGGGAGGGAACACTGAAGCTTTCTTT. Its protein is CASSIQGGNTEAFF. Using reference TRBV7-2 and TRBJ1-1 for the parts outside the CDR3, the full variable domain is GAGVSQSPSNKVTEKGKDVELRCDPISGHTALYWYRQSLGQGLEFLIYFQGNSAPDKSGLPSDRFSAERTGGSVSTLTIQRTQQEDSAVYLCASSIQGGNTEAFFGQGTRLTVV.

The V gene is TRBV10-3, the J gene TRBJ1-2; no firm D call. From germline, CDR1 is ENHRY and CDR2 SYGVKD. The CDR3 sequence is 13 residues long. V was shortened by 4 bases and J by 2 bases, with 8 bases between the two germline ends. The CDR3, as DNA: TGTGCCATCAGTGGACAAGTCAACTATGGCTACACCTTC. This gives the protein CAISGQVNYGYTF.

This clonotype was counted between two and nine times. The chain uses TRBV5-1 and TRBJ2-7; no definite D call. The CDR3 has 16 residues. CDR1 and CDR2 (germline): SGHRS, YFSETQ. The germline V and J ends were trimmed by 0 bases and 6 bases, with 19 bases remaining between them. CDR3 protein: CASSLDPPSGGGEQYF. The CDR3 nucleotides read TGCGCCAGCAGCTTGGATCCCCCCTCGGGCGGTGGCGAGCAGTACTTC.

A few counts support this clonotype. This rearrangement joins TRBV7-9 to TRBJ2-5, with a weak D call TRBD1 (6 bases). V lost 5 bases and J lost 4, with 14 bases in between. CDR1 is SEHNR, CDR2 FQNEAQ, per germline (reference sequence). There are 14 residues in the CDR3. The CDR3 DNA sequence: TGTGCCAGCAGCCCAGTCCAGGGGAGAGAGACCCAGTACTTC. It specifies CASSPVQGRETQYF.

The chain has TRBV5-4 and TRBJ2-3; 10 bases map to TRBD2. The ends lost 4 bases at V and 5 bases at J; junction bases unmatched: 10. This CDR3 is built from 16 residues. Germline CDR1 SGHNT, CDR2 YYREEE (reference sequence). The CDR3 DNA sequence: TGTGCCAGCAGCCCCGAAGCGGGAGGGCCGGGAGATACGCAGTATTTT. It translates to CASSPEAGGPGDTQYF.

The table lists this clonotype with a few counts. The chain combines TRBV6-5 with TRBJ2-7, with D tentatively TRBD1 (7 bases). The germline gives CDR1 MNHEY, CDR2 SVGAGI. With 0 bases removed from V and 2 bases from J, the gap between germline ends came to 11 bases. This CDR3 is built from 15 residues. CDR3 region: CASSYSTGRTYEQYF. CDR3 DNA sequence: TGTGCCAGCAGTTACTCGACAGGGAGGACCTACGAGCAGTACTTC.

This clonotype has a handful of counts. The chain combines TRBV20-1 with TRBJ2-3; 11 positions match TRBD2. Germline trimming cut 6 bases from V and 2 bases from J; bases unmatched to any gene: 4. The CDR3 is 14 residues long. The V gene's germline CDR1 is DFQATT and CDR2 SNEGSKA (reference sequence). CDR3 bases: TGCAGTGCCATGACTAGCGGGGTCACAGATACGCAGTATTTT. This gives the protein CSAMTSGVTDTQYF.

Ten or more counts support this clonotype. The V gene is TRBV19, the J gene TRBJ2-3, with D hard to call. Germline loops: CDR1 LNHDA, CDR2 SQIVND (reference sequence). This CDR3 contains 15 residues. Trimming left V 3 bases short and J 6 bases short, with 16 bases between. The chain's CDR3 is CASSILRTSVDTQYF. For the CDR3, the DNA is TGTGCCAGTAGTATTTTGCGAACTTCGGTGGATACGCAGTATTTT.

This clonotype turned up a few times. V and J are TRBV5-5 and TRBJ1-1; D unresolved. Germline CDR1 SGHKS, CDR2 YYEKEE (reference sequence). V lost 2 bases and J 3 bases, leaving 14 bases between the germline ends. This CDR3 region has 15 residues. As DNA, the CDR3 is TGTGCCAGCAGCTTCGTACAAATTGGGTACACTGAAGCTTTCTTT. Residues: CASSFVQIGYTEAFF.

V usage is TRBV9 and J usage is TRBJ2-3; tentative D call: TRBD2 (5 bases). Germline-derived CDR1 and CDR2 are SGDLS and YYNGEE. V lost 3 bases and J lost 4, with 12 bases in between. The CDR3 totals 14 residues. In DNA, the CDR3 is TGTGCCAGCAGCGCACTCATGGGAGCAGATACGCAGTATTTT. It yields the protein CASSALMGADTQYF.

A few counts support this clonotype. V usage is TRBV29-1 and J usage is TRBJ2-1, with D unresolved. Germline V gene sequence: CDR1 SQVTM, CDR2 ANQGSEA. Trimming left V 6 bases short and J 6 bases short, with 12 bases between. This CDR3 has 12 residues. The CDR3 reads CSVVWGGNEQFF. The CDR3 DNA is TGCAGCGTCGTATGGGGTGGCAATGAGCAGTTCTTC.

This clonotype was counted a few times. This sequence joins TRBV6-1 and TRBJ1-1; perhaps TRBD1 as D (5 bases). The V gene lost 6 bases and the J gene lost 3 bases, with 11 bases spanning the gap. CDR3 size: 13 residues. From germline, CDR1 is MNHNS and CDR2 SASEGT. The CDR3 sequence: CASSWGGDTEAFF. The CDR3 region has the DNA TGTGCCAGCAGCTGGGGGGGAGACACTGAAGCTTTCTTT.

The V and J genes are TRBV7-2 and TRBJ1-1; no clear D gene. The CDR3 has 15 residues. Germline loops: CDR1 SGHTA, CDR2 FQGNSA. V dropped 0 bases and J dropped 4 bases, with 12 bases sitting between them. The CDR3 spells CASSLAPYRSTEAFF. CDR3 DNA sequence: TGTGCCAGCAGCTTAGCGCCGTACAGAAGCACTGAAGCTTTCTTT.

This clonotype was recorded a few times. CDR3 sequence reads: CASSPEQGASAPRLREQYF. The CDR3 nucleotides are TGTGCCAGCAGTCCCGAGCAAGGGGCTAGCGCCCCACGTCTTCGGGAGCAGTACTTC. The chain carries TRBV6-6 and TRBJ2-7; tentatively, D is TRBD2 (6 bases). V lost 5 bases and J lost 7, with 33 bases in between. This CDR3 contains 19 residues. Germline V gives CDR1 MNHNY, CDR2 SVGAGI (reference sequence).